Shown below are 2 T cell receptor beta chains from a single sample sequenced in a study of technical replicates of blood from several donors (TCRdb year 2017). The library was built by means of the immunoSEQ multiplex PCR assay. TCRdb took over this immuneACCESS table, retaining in-frame rearrangements with V and J assigned. Such tables are incomplete; in checked studies, under half of the missing clones stem from an unresolved V gene, and the remainder is unexplained. This sample gives more than 65,000 clones in total; around 97% of them show up just once. The ten most abundant clones make up roughly 0.2% of the sample. The material sequenced was T cells isolated from PBMCs. The receptors originated from a human donor in good health.

The gene calls are TRBV5-1 and TRBJ2-3; no firm D call. CDR1 and CDR2 from the germline V gene are SGHRS and YFSETQ. This CDR3 comprises 15 residues. V was shortened by 6 bases and J by 0 bases, with 14 bases between the two germline ends. In DNA form, the CDR3 reads TGCGCCAGCACCCTCTCGGGTGGTAGCACAGATACGCAGTATTTT. Amino acids: CASTLSGGSTDTQYF.

This clone was seen only once. This rearrangement joins TRBV19 to TRBJ1-6, with 10 bases matching TRBD1. Germline V gene sequence: CDR1 LNHDA, CDR2 SQIVND (reference sequence). This CDR3 contains 14 residues. V was pared by 5 bases and J by 10 bases, with 5 bases of the junction left unmatched. The CDR3 spells CASSFPTGGSPLHF. In DNA form, the CDR3 reads TGTGCCAGTAGTTTTCCGACAGGGGGCTCACCCCTCCACTTT.